These T cell receptor beta chains were read from a single sample in a study of blood T cell repertoires in COVID-19. Produced via immunoSEQ multiplex PCR; TCRdb's table is partial and in-frame only. The data show approximately 290,000 clones, approximately 85% seen once. Input material: peripheral blood. The receptor set was obtained from a human donor with COVID-19, enrolled during active disease. The donor label of this sample is uncertain. CDR3s include the opening cysteine and the closing phenylalanine or tryptophan.

j_call: TRBJ1-3
v_call: TRBV6-6
cdr3_aa: CASSYSEGNGNTIYF

j_call: TRBJ2-7
v_call: TRBV6-1
cdr3_aa: CASSEQGGSYEQYF

j_call: TRBJ1-4
v_call: TRBV7-9
cdr3_aa: CASSTTGGQGEKLFF

j_call: TRBJ1-5
v_call: TRBV27
cdr3_aa: CASSLSLGRADQPQHF

j_call: TRBJ1-1
v_call: TRBV9
cdr3_aa: CASSPGQLSFTEAFF

j_call: TRBJ1-2
v_call: TRBV18
cdr3_aa: CASGEGQGIYGYTF

j_call: TRBJ2-3
v_call: TRBV9
cdr3_aa: CASSVGGGDTQYF

j_call: TRBJ1-3
v_call: TRBV7-6
cdr3_aa: CASSLGGGSAGTIYF

j_call: TRBJ2-6
v_call: TRBV19
cdr3_aa: CASSRGDWSGANVLTF

j_call: TRBJ1-4
v_call: TRBV6-6
cdr3_aa: CASSRRQGSTNEKLFF

j_call: TRBJ2-7
v_call: TRBV6-5
cdr3_aa: CASSRTSGGSYEQYF

j_call: TRBJ2-1
v_call: TRBV19
cdr3_aa: CASSRGLAGGPGNNEQFF

j_call: TRBJ2-1
v_call: TRBV6-5
cdr3_aa: CASIPSGRDEQFF

j_call: TRBJ1-5
v_call: TRBV5-8
cdr3_aa: CASSLAPGYSNQPQHF

j_call: TRBJ1-6
v_call: TRBV5-1
cdr3_aa: CASSFADNNSPLHF

j_call: TRBJ1-2
v_call: TRBV29-1
cdr3_aa: CSVEDLGTGSYGYTF

j_call: TRBJ1-1
v_call: TRBV30
cdr3_aa: CAWSVGRARSGTEAFF

j_call: TRBJ2-7
v_call: TRBV28
cdr3_aa: CASTTARYEQYF

j_call: TRBJ2-5
v_call: TRBV7-8
cdr3_aa: CASSLLGGRGQETQYF

j_call: TRBJ2-2
v_call: TRBV2
cdr3_aa: CASLPRTGELFF

j_call: TRBJ1-1
v_call: TRBV19
cdr3_aa: CASSRFGQRNTEAFF

j_call: TRBJ1-2
v_call: TRBV29-1
cdr3_aa: CSVPTGDSVYYGYTF